These 10 T cell receptor beta chains were all obtained from the same sample, sequenced in a study of cytomegalovirus exposure and HLA in healthy donors. The PCR was carried out with 60 Vbeta primers and 13 Jbeta primers. Using immunoSEQ multiplex PCR, the repertoire was profiled, and TCRdb retains in-frame clones only, with some absent. Of about 100,000 clones in the sample, 65% to 90% were seen once. Sequenced: PBMCs. The receptor source for this set is a woman between 18 and 29 years old in good health and CMV-seronegative.

This chain uses TRBV4-1 with TRBJ1-6; D is undetermined. The CDR3 has 13 residues. Germline CDR1 and CDR2: MGHRA and YSYEKL. V was cut by 1 base and J by 11 bases, with 9 bases left in between. This CDR3 reads CASSQAPGTPLHF. In nucleotides, the CDR3 is TGCGCCAGCAGCCAAGCCCCGGGGACACCCCTCCACTTT.

The V and J genes are TRBV7-3 and TRBJ2-3; no clear D. Trimming took 6 bases from V and 4 from J, leaving 14 bases between them. The CDR3 spans 14 residues. Germline CDR1 is SGHTA and CDR2 is FQGTGA. The CDR3 here is CASSPDFGADTQYF. Here the CDR3 DNA reads TGTGCCAGCAGTCCCGACTTTGGCGCAGATACGCAGTATTTT.

This chain connects TRBV10-3 to TRBJ1-4, with 7 bases aligning to TRBD1. Germline CDR1 is ENHRY and CDR2 is SYGVKD. Trimming cost V 0 bases and J 10 bases; bases outside gene matches: 8. The length of the CDR3 is 15 residues. The CDR3 region has the DNA TGTGCCATCAGTGAGTCGACAGGGAGAAGTGGAAAACTGTTTTTT. This sequence encodes CAISESTGRSGKLFF.

The chain joins TRBV5-1 to TRBJ2-1; TRBD2 is a possible D gene (6 bases). Looked up from germline, CDR1 is SGHRS and CDR2 is YFSETQ. This CDR3 has 15 residues. Between the trimmed V and J ends, which lost 0 bases and 4 bases, there was a span of 11 bases. The CDR3 bases are TGCGCCAGCAGCTTGGTGGCGGGGCCTTACAATGAGCAGTTCTTC. This translates into CASSLVAGPYNEQFF. The full variable domain, its missing parts supplied by reference TRBV5-1 and TRBJ2-1, is KAGVTQTPRYLIKTRGQQVTLSCSPISGHRSVSWYQQTPGQGLQFLFEYFSETQRNKGNFPGRFSGRQFSNSRSEMNVSTLELGDSALYLCASSLVAGPYNEQFFGPGTRLTVL.

The chain employs TRBV9 and TRBJ1-1, with 9 bases aligning to TRBD1. Germline CDR1 SGDLS, CDR2 YYNGEE. V shed 2 bases and J 3 bases; nucleotides not matched to a gene: 2. This CDR3 is built from 14 residues. The CDR3 reads CASSVGQGYTEAFF. Here the CDR3 DNA reads TGTGCCAGCAGCGTGGGACAGGGCTACACTGAAGCTTTCTTT.

Concerning this clone itself: An end of the junction differs from the germline gene, which may be a read error. The genes are TRBV5-1 and TRBJ2-2; TRBD2 aligns across 8 bases. Germline V CDR1 and CDR2: SGHRS, YFSETQ. This CDR3 is 12 amino acids long. The CDR3 nucleotides read TGCGCCAGTAACGCGGGAGGCGGGGAGCTGTCTTTT. Its protein is CASNAGGGELSF.

The chain recombines TRBV11-3 with TRBJ2-5; 16 bases are shared with TRBD2. V shed 5 bases, J shed 2 bases, and the junction held 8 bases outside the gene matches. The CDR3 runs 18 residues. CDR1 SGHNT and CDR2 YENEEA come from the germline V gene. The CDR3 loop is CASSPGLAGGPGQETQYF. In nucleotides, the CDR3 is TGTGCCAGCAGCCCGGGACTAGCGGGAGGGCCGGGGCAAGAGACCCAGTACTTC.

To note about this clone: One junction end does not reproduce the germline sequence, and a read error may be involved. The chain recombines TRBV5-6 with TRBJ2-2; possible D gene TRBD2, 6 bases. The CDR3 loop spans 13 amino acids. Germline-derived CDR1 and CDR2 are SGHDT and YYEEEE. The CDR3 sequence: CASCFSGTGELFF. DNA for the CDR3: TGTGCCAGCTGCTTTAGCGGCACCGGGGAGCTGTTTTTT. The full variable domain, in which reference TRBV5-6 and TRBJ2-2 provide the parts outside the CDR3, is DAGVTQSPTHLIKTRGQQVTLRCSPKSGHDTVSWYQQALGQGPQFIFQYYEEEERQRGNFPDRFSGHQFPNYSSELNVNALLLGDSALYLCASCFSGTGELFFGEGSRLTVL.

The J gene is TRBJ2-3, the V gene TRBV9, with TRBD2 as a possible D gene (5 bases). Germline values: CDR1 SGDLS, CDR2 YYNGEE. The CDR3 contains 14 residues. Trimming stripped 2 bases from V and 4 bases from J, with 11 bases between. The DNA for the CDR3 is TGTGCCAGCAGCGTCCGACGGACTGCAGATACGCAGTATTTT. This encodes CASSVRRTADTQYF. Full variable domain (missing parts from reference TRBV9 and TRBJ2-3): DSGVTQTPKHLITATGQRVTLRCSPRSGDLSVYWYQQSLDQGLQFLIQYYNGEERAKGNILERFSAQQFPDLHSELNLSSLELGDSALYFCASSVRRTADTQYFGPGTRLTVL.

This chain links TRBV6-4 with TRBJ2-3, with TRBD2 identical over 11 bases. Germline V gene lookup returns CDR1 MRHNA and CDR2 SNTAGT. The CDR3 covers 15 residues. The junction had 6 bases not matched to a gene; V was cut back by 6 bases and J by 4 bases. The DNA for the CDR3 is TGTGCCAGCAGCCTAGCGGGGGGCGGGGCAGATACGCAGTATTTT. Protein: CASSLAGGGADTQYF.